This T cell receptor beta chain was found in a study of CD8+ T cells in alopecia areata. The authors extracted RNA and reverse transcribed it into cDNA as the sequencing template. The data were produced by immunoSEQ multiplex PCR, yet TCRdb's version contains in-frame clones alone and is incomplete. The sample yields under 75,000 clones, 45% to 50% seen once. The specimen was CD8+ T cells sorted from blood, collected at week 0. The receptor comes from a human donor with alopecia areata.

The DNA of the CDR3 is TGTGCCAGTAGTATAGGTGAGAACACTGAAGCTTTCTTT. This codes for CASSIGENTEAFF. The chain couples TRBV19 to TRBJ1-1; D uncertain. V lost 1 base and J 1 base, leaving 4 bases between the germline ends. The germline gives CDR1 LNHDA, CDR2 SQIVND (reference sequence). CDR3 size: 13 residues.